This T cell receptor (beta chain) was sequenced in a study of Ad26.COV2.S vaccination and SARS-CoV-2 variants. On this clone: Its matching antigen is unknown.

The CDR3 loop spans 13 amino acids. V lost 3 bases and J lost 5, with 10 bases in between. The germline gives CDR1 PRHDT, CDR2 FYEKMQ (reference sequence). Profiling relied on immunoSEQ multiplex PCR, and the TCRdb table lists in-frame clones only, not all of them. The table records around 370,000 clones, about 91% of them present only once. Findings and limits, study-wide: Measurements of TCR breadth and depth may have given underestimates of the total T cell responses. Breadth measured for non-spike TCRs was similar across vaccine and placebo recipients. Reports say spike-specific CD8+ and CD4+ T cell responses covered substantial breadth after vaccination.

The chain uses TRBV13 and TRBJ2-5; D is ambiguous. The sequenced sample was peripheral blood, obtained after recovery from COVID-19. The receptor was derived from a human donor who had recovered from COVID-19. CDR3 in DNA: TGTGCCAGCAGCTTCCGTCCCGAGGAGACCCAGTACTTC. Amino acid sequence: CASSFRPEETQYF. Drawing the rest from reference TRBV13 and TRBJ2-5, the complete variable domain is AAGVIQSPRHLIKEKRETATLKCYPIPRHDTVYWYQQGPGQDPQFLISFYEKMQSDKGSIPDRFSAQQFSDYHSELNMSSLELGDSALYFCASSFRPEETQYFGPGTRLLVL.